This TCR beta chain was profiled in a study of low-dose radiotherapy and immunotherapy resistance in tumors. Study in general: Each fraction for Cohort 1 was 0.5 Gy, given every 2 weeks, and the total came to 6.5 Gy.

Sample time point: before trial treatment. Donors were dosed with nivolumab and ipilimumab; they also received aspirin, low-dose cyclophosphamide and low-dose radiotherapy. Eligibility criteria specified advanced solid malignancies devoid of tumor-infiltrating lymphocytes. Both TCRalpha and TCRbeta chains were reverse transcribed with V-gene-specific primers. PCR amplification of the TCRs was performed with Phusion for 20 PCR cycles, and it relied on a constant-region primer together with a V-primer adapter. TCRdb reprocessed the reads via MiXCR and lists one record per CDR3 protein. Of 40,000 or so distinct CDR3 sequences listed, 25% to 40% are singletons. This receptor was taken from a male donor with gallbladder cancer. The specimen was PBMCs, collected before treatment.

CDR3 DNA sequence: TGTGCCAGCAGGGGTCCGGGACTGATCACAGATACGCAGTATTTT. Protein: CASRGPGLITDTQYF. This rearrangement joins TRBV7-3 to TRBJ2-3, with D possibly TRBD2 on 6 matching bases. V was pared by 6 bases and J by 2 bases, with 15 bases between. Per germline, CDR1 SGHTA and CDR2 FQGTGA. The CDR3 totals 15 residues.